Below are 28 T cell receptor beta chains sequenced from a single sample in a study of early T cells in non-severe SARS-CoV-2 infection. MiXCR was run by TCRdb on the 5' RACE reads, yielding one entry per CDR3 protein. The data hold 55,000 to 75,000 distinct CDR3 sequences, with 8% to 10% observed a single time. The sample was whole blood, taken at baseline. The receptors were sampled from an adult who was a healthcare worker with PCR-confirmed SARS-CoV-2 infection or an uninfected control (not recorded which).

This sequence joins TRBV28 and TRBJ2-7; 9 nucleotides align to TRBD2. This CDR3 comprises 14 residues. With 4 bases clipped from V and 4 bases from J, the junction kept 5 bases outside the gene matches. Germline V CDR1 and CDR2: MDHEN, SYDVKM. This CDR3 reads CASSSLAGMYEQYF. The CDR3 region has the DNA TGTGCCAGCAGTTCGCTAGCGGGAATGTACGAGCAGTACTTC.

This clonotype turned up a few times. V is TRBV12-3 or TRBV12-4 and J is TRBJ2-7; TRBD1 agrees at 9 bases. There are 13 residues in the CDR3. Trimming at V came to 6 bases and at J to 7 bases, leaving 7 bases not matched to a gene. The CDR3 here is CASSSQGTGEQYF. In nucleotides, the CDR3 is TGTGCCAGCAGCTCGCAGGGGACAGGGGAGCAGTACTTC.

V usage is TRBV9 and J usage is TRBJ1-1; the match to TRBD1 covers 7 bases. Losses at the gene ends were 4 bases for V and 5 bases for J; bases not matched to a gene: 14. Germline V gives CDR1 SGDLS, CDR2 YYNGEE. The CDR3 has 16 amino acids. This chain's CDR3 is CASSTGQETWGTEAFF. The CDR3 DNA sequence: TGTGCCAGCAGCACCGGACAGGAGACATGGGGAACTGAAGCTTTCTTT.

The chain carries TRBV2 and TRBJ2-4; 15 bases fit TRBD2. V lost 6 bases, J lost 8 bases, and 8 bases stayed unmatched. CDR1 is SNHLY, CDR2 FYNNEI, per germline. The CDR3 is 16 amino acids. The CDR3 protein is CASSGRTSGRAHIQYF. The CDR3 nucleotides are TGTGCCAGCAGCGGCCGGACTAGCGGGAGGGCCCACATTCAGTACTTC.

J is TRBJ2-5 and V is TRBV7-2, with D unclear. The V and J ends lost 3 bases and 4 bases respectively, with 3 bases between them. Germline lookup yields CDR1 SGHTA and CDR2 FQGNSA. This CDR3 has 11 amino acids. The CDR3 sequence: CASSFRETQYF. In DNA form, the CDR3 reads TGTGCCAGCAGCTTCCGAGAGACCCAGTACTTC.

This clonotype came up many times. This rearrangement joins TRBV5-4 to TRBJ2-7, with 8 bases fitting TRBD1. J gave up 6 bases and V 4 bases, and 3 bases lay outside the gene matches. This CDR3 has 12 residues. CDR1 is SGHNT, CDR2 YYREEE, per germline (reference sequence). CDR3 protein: CASSPGQAEQYF. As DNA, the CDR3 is TGTGCCAGCAGCCCGGGACAGGCCGAGCAGTACTTC.

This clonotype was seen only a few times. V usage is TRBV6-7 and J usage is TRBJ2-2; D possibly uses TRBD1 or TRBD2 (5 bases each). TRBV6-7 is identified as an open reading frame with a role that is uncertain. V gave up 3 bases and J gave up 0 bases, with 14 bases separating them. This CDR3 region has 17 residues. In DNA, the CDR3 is TGTGCCAGCAGTTATCCCCCGGGGCAGACGAACACCGGGGAGCTGTTTTTT. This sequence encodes CASSYPPGQTNTGELFF.

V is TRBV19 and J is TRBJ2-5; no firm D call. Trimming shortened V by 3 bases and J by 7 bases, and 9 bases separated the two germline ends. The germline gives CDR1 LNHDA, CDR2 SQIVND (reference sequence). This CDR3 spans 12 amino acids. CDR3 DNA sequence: TGTGCCAGTAGTATCCTCGCTGGGACCCAGTACTTC. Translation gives CASSILAGTQYF.

The CDR3 spells CASSLGGRYSYNEQFF. The CDR3, as DNA: TGTGCCAGCAGTTTAGGCGGGAGGTACTCCTACAATGAGCAGTTCTTC. This chain links TRBV28 with TRBJ2-1; 8 bases line up with TRBD2. Germline lookup yields CDR1 MDHEN and CDR2 SYDVKM. V lost 2 bases and J lost 0; bases outside the gene matches: 3. This CDR3 spans 16 amino acids.

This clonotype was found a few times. The CDR3 reads CASSTETSGLNEQYF. CDR3 nucleotides: TGTGCCAGCAGCACCGAGACTAGCGGGCTCAACGAGCAGTACTTC. The chain recombines TRBV5-4 with TRBJ2-7; 10 nucleotides match TRBD2. Germline CDR1 reads SGHNT; CDR2 reads YYREEE (reference sequence). CDR3 length: 15 residues. V was clipped by 4 bases and J by 5 bases; unmatched bases: 9.

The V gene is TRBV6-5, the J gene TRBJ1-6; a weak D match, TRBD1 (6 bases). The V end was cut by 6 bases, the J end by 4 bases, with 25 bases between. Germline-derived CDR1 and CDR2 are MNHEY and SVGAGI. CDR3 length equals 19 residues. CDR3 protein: CASSSRGGLQSRYNSPLHF. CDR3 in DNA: TGTGCCAGCAGCTCAAGAGGGGGGCTTCAGAGCCGATATAATTCACCCCTCCACTTT.

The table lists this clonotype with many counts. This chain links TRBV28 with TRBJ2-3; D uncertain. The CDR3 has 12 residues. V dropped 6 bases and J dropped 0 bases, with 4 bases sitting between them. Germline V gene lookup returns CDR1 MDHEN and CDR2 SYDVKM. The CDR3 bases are TGTGCCAGCAGCCGGAGCACAGATACGCAGTATTTT. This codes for CASSRSTDTQYF.

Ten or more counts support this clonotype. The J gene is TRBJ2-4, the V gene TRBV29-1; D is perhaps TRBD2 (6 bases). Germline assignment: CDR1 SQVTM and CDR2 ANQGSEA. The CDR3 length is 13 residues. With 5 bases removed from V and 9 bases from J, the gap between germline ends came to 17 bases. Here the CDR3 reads CSVSSGSGSIQYF. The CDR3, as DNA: TGCAGCGTTAGTAGCGGCTCCGGGAGCATTCAGTACTTC. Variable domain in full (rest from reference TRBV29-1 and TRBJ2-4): SAVISQKPSRDICQRGTSLTIQCQVDSQVTMMFWYRQQPGQSLTLIATANQGSEATYESGFVIDKFPISRPNLTFSTLTVSNMSPEDSSIYLCSVSSGSGSIQYFGAGTRLSVL.

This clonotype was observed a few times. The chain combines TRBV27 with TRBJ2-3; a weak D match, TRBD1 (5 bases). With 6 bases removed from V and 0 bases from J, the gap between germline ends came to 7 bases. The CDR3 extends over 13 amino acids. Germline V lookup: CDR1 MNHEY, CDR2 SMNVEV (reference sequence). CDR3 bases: TGTGCCAGCAGAAGACAGAGCACAGATACGCAGTATTTT. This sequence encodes CASRRQSTDTQYF.

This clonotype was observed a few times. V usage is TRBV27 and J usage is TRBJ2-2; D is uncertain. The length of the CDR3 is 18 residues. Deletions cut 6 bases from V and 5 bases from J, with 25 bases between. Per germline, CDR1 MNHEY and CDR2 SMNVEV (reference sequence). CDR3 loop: CASRLRAPGVRGTGELFF. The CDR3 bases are TGTGCCAGCAGACTTCGGGCGCCGGGTGTGCGTGGAACCGGGGAGCTGTTTTTT.

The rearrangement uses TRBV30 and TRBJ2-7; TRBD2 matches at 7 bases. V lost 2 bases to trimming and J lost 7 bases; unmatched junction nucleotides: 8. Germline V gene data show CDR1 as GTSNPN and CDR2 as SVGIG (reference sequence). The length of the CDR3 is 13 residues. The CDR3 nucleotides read TGTGCCTGGAGTAGAGGACTAGTGGGGGAGCAGTACTTC. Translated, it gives CAWSRGLVGEQYF.

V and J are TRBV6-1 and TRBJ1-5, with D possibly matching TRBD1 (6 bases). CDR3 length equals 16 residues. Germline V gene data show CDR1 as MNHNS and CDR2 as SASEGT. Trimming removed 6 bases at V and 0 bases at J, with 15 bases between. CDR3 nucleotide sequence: TGTGCCAGCAGGTCGGGGGCGGCTTATAGCAATCAGCCCCAGCATTTT. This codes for CASRSGAAYSNQPQHF.

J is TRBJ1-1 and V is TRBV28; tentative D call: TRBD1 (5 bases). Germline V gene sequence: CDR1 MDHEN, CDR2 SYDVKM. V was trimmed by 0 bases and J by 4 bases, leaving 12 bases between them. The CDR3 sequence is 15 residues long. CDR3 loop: CASSLWGLHGTEAFF. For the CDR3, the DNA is TGTGCCAGCAGTTTATGGGGGCTGCATGGCACTGAAGCTTTCTTT.

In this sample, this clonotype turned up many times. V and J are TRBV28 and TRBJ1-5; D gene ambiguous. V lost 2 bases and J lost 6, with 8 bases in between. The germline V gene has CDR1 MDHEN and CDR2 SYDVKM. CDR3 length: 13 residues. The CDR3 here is CASSLRGGQPQHF. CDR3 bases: TGTGCCAGCAGTTTACGGGGAGGTCAGCCCCAGCATTTT.

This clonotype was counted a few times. The CDR3 DNA sequence: TGTGCCAGCAGCTTCGGACAAACCCTGACAACTAATGAAAAACTGTTTTTT. This codes for CASSFGQTLTTNEKLFF. The V gene is TRBV7-2, the J gene TRBJ1-4, with D perhaps matching TRBD1 (5 bases). The CDR3 has 17 amino acids. V lost 3 bases to trimming and J lost 0 bases, with 14 bases between them. CDR1 SGHTA and CDR2 FQGNSA come from the germline V gene.

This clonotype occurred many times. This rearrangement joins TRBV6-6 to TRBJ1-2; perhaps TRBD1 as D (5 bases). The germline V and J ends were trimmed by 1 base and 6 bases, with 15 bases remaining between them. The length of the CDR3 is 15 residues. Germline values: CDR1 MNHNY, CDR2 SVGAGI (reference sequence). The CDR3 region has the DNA TGTGCCAGCAGTTACTACAGCCAGGGCGTGGATGGCTACACCTTC. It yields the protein CASSYYSQGVDGYTF.

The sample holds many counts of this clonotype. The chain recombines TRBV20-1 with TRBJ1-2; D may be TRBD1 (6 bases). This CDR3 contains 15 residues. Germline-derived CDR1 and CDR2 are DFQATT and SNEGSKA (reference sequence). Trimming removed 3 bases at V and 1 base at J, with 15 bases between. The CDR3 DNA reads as TGCAGTGCTAGGTTTGGGGGCGGCGGTAACTATGGCTACACCTTC. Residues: CSARFGGGGNYGYTF.

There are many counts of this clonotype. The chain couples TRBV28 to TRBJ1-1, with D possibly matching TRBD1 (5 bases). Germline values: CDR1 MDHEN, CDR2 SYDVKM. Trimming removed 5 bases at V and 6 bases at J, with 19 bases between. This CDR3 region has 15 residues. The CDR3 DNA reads TGTGCCAGCAGTCCGGGGCGGGTTATAAGGTCTGAAGCTTTCTTT. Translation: CASSPGRVIRSEAFF.

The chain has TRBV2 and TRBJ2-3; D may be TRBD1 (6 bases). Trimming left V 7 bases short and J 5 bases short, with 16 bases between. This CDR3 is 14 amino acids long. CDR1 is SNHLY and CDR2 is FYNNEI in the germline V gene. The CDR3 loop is CASKGTLLVDTQYF. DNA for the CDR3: TGTGCCAGCAAGGGGACACTACTGGTAGATACGCAGTATTTT.

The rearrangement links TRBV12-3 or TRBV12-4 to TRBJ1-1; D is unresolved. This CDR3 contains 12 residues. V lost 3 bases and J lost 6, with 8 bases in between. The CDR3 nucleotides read TGTGCCAGCAGTTTTCCCTCATCTGAAGCTTTCTTT. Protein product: CASSFPSSEAFF.

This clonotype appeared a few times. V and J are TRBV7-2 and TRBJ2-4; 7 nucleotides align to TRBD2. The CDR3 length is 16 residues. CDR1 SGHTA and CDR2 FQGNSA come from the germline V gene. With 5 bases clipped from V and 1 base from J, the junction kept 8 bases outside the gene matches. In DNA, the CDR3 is TGTGCCAGCAGCCCAGGACTAGGGGTGGCCAAAAACATTCAGTACTTC. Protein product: CASSPGLGVAKNIQYF.

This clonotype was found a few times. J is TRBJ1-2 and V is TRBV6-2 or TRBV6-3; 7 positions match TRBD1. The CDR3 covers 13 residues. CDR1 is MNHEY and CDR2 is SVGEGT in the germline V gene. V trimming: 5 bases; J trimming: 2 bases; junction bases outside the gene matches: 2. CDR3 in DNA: TGTGCCAGCAGTCCGGGACAGAACTATGGCTACACCTTC. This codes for CASSPGQNYGYTF.

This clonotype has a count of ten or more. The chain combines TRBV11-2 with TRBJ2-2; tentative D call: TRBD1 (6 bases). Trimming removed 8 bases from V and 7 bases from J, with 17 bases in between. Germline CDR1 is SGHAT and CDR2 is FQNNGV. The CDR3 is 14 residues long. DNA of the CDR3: TGTGCCAGCTCCCTCGGCAGGGGAGTCGGGGAGCTGTTTTTT. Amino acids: CASSLGRGVGELFF. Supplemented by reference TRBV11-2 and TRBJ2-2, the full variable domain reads EAGVAQSPRYKIIEKRQSVAFWCNPISGHATLYWYQQILGQGPKLLIQFQNNGVVDDSQLPKDRFSAERLKGVDSTLKIQPAKLEDSAVYLCASSLGRGVGELFFGEGSRLTVL.